This TCR beta chain is drawn from a study of blood T cell repertoires in COVID-19. Study background: The origin of the acute and convalescent COVID-19 samples was the United States, Italy and Spain. The analysed material was cDNA or gDNA that came from T cells, B-cell-depleted T cells, or PBMCs.

Methods used by the authors: Estimated nucleated cell counts came from reference gene primer amplification. TCRdb's copy holds only in-frame clones and misses some; the assay was immunoSEQ multiplex PCR. That table furnishes V, J and clone size, whereas the DNA furnished D and trimming. The sample has about 290,000 clones; around four fifths are singletons. Sequencing was done on a sample of peripheral blood. This clonotype was obtained from a woman in her forties or fifties with active or convalescent COVID-19.

The CDR3 sequence: CASSLLGGDNQPQHF. In DNA, the CDR3 is TGTGCCAGCAGCTTGCTGGGGGGGGACAATCAGCCCCAGCATTTT. This chain links TRBV5-5 with TRBJ1-5, with D perhaps TRBD1 (5 bases). The CDR3 has 15 residues. Germline V gives CDR1 SGHKS, CDR2 YYEKEE (reference sequence). Trimming took 1 base from V and 3 from J, leaving 11 bases between them.